This is a list of T cell receptor beta chains from one sample in a study of T-cell reconstitution after alpha-beta-depleted transplantation in children. MiXCR, applied by TCRdb to the PCR reads, yields one record per CDR3 protein. The repertoire holds about 72,000 distinct CDR3 sequences, with approximately 7.3% as singletons. Sample: PBMCs from the stem cell graft donor, taken from the stem cell graft. Receptor source: a human donor who donated a stem cell graft to a child with acute lymphoblastic leukemia. CDR3s include the opening cysteine and the closing phenylalanine or tryptophan. Fields, in order: J gene, D gene, V gene, CDR3 length, clone size, CDR3 protein, CDR3 DNA. D genes are given only for firm matches. Some rows mark clone size as missing; the rest say once, few, many or name a class of expanded clone.

TRBJ2-7 - TRBV27 13 many CATGDMGSYEQYF TGTGCCACCGGGGACATGGGCTCCTACGAGCAGTACTTC
TRBJ2-4 - TRBV12-3/TRBV12-4 14 - CASTFGGAKNIQYF TGTGCCAGCACCTTCGGGGGTGCCAAAAACATTCAGTACTTC
TRBJ2-4 TRBD1 TRBV27 16 many CASSLHRGEAKNIQYF TGTGCCAGCAGTTTACACAGGGGTGAAGCCAAAAACATTCAGTACTTC
TRBJ1-4 TRBD1 TRBV7-2 14 many CASSLQGAGEKLFF TGTGCCAGCAGCCTCCAGGGGGCGGGCGAAAAACTGTTTTTT
TRBJ2-1 - TRBV5-1 14 many CASSLRGKDNEQFF TGCGCCAGCAGCTTAAGGGGAAAGGACAATGAGCAGTTCTTC
TRBJ2-3 TRBD2 TRBV25-1 16 few CASSETLAGGSDTQYF TGTGCCAGCAGTGAGACCCTAGCGGGGGGGTCAGATACGCAGTATTTT
TRBJ2-7 - TRBV6-1 15 few CASSEGAPILYEQYF TGTGCCAGCAGTGAGGGGGCCCCAATCCTCTACGAGCAGTACTTC
TRBJ2-7 TRBD2 TRBV10-3 13 few CAISRGGDYEQYF TGTGCCATCAGTCGGGGGGGGGACTACGAGCAGTACTTC
TRBJ2-2 - TRBV29-1 13 many CSARALNTGELFF TGCAGCGCCCGGGCCCTGAACACCGGGGAGCTGTTTTTT
TRBJ2-7 TRBD1 TRBV10-3 14 many CAIRQGRSSYEQYF TGTGCCATCCGACAGGGCCGTTCATCCTACGAGCAGTACTTC
TRBJ1-1 - TRBV29-1 10 many CSVVRTEAFF TGCAGCGTTGTGCGGACTGAAGCTTTCTTT
TRBJ1-1 TRBD1 TRBV6-1 14 many CASRQTGLGTEAFF TGTGCCAGCAGGCAGACAGGGTTGGGCACTGAAGCTTTCTTT
TRBJ2-1 - TRBV2 17 many CASSTLAQTRNYNEQFF TGTGCCAGCAGTACCCTAGCGCAAACAAGAAATTACAATGAGCAGTTCTTC
TRBJ2-1 - TRBV7-9 15 many CASSFGRTTNNEQFF TGTGCCAGCAGCTTCGGACGGACCACGAACAATGAGCAGTTCTTC
TRBJ2-3 - TRBV12-3/TRBV12-4 14 many CASSPSLGVHTQYF TGTGCCAGCAGCCCATCTCTAGGGGTGCATACGCAGTATTTT
TRBJ2-4 - TRBV27 18 many CASMMLGDGRTTSGIQYF TGTGCCAGCATGATGTTGGGGGATGGCCGTACGACTTCGGGCATTCAGTACTTC
TRBJ1-2 - TRBV9 13 many CASSLRQDYGYTF TGTGCCAGCAGCCTCCGACAGGACTATGGCTACACCTTC
TRBJ1-1 - TRBV27 14 many CASRLPGLNTEAFF TGTGCCAGCAGGCTGCCAGGTTTGAACACTGAAGCTTTCTTT
TRBJ1-2 - TRBV5-1 13 many CASRLPDSHGYTF TGCGCCAGCAGACTGCCAGACAGCCATGGCTACACCTTC
TRBJ1-2 - TRBV4-1 13 many CASSQGLGYGYTF TGCGCCAGCAGCCAAGGCTTAGGATATGGCTACACCTTC
TRBJ2-1 TRBD1 TRBV10-3 16 many CAIASSDRGSWREQFF TGTGCCATCGCCTCCTCGGACAGGGGTTCTTGGCGTGAGCAGTTCTTC
TRBJ1-4 TRBD1 TRBV3-1 17 - CATCRRQGAGANEKLFF TGTGCCACCTGCCGCCGACAGGGGGCCGGGGCTAATGAAAAACTGTTTTTT
TRBJ1-2 TRBD1 TRBV29-1 13 many CSVEEDRGEGYTF TGCAGCGTTGAAGAGGACAGGGGGGAAGGCTACACCTTC
TRBJ1-6 - TRBV28 16 many CASSGDFPDYNSPLHF TGTGCCAGCAGTGGAGACTTTCCGGACTATAATTCACCCCTCCACTTT
TRBJ2-7 TRBD2 TRBV7-9 15 many CASSLEGGSKDEQYF TGTGCCAGCAGCTTAGAGGGCGGGAGTAAGGACGAGCAGTACTTC
TRBJ1-5 TRBD1 TRBV7-6 17 - CASSADRGDMGNQPQHF TGTGCCAGCAGTGCGGACAGGGGGGATATGGGCAATCAGCCCCAGCATTTT
TRBJ2-2 - TRBV29-1 13 many CGSEGEGTGELFF TGCGGCTCGGAGGGAGAGGGGACCGGGGAGCTGTTTTTT
TRBJ2-2 TRBD1 TRBV2 14 many CASGQGARSGELFF TGTGCCAGCGGTCAGGGGGCGAGGTCCGGGGAGCTGTTTTTT
TRBJ1-1 - TRBV7-3 13 - CASGAGENTEAFF TGTGCCAGCGGGGCAGGGGAGAACACTGAAGCTTTCTTT
TRBJ1-1 TRBD1 TRBV6-2/TRBV6-3 16 many CASGGYRGGKNTEAFF TGTGCCAGCGGGGGTTACAGGGGGGGTAAGAACACTGAAGCTTTCTTT
TRBJ2-3 - TRBV5-1 13 many CASSPGPIGTQYF TGCGCCAGCAGCCCGGGGCCAATCGGTACGCAGTATTTT
TRBJ1-5 - TRBV5-5 17 few CASSLFGGTISNQPQHF TGTGCCAGCAGCTTGTTTGGGGGGACCATTAGCAATCAGCCCCAGCATTTT
TRBJ1-2 - TRBV18 13 few CASSPGANYGYTF TGTGCCAGCTCGCCCGGAGCTAACTATGGCTACACCTTC
TRBJ2-7 - TRBV18 16 many CASSPPGRDTSYEQYF TGTGCCAGCTCACCCCCGGGTAGGGACACCAGCTACGAGCAGTACTTC
TRBJ2-7 TRBD2 TRBV11-2 15 many CASSASSGGFYEQYF TGTGCCAGCAGCGCTTCTAGCGGGGGGTTCTACGAGCAGTACTTC
TRBJ2-5 - TRBV5-1 14 many CASSSQLYQETQYF TGCGCCAGCAGCTCTCAACTATACCAAGAGACCCAGTACTTC
TRBJ2-5 - TRBV19 16 - CASSIISGTPRETQYF TGTGCCAGTAGTATCATCAGCGGAACCCCTCGAGAGACCCAGTACTTC
TRBJ2-7 - TRBV20-1 15 many CSARGTETTYYEQYF TGCAGTGCTAGAGGGACGGAGACCACGTACTACGAGCAGTACTTC
TRBJ2-3 TRBD2 TRBV28 14 many CASSTSGSQDTQYF TGTGCCAGCTCGACTAGCGGGAGTCAAGATACGCAGTATTTT
TRBJ1-2 TRBD1 TRBV7-8 13 many CASSGQALYGYTF TGTGCCAGCAGTGGACAGGCGCTCTATGGCTACACCTTC
TRBJ1-2 - TRBV25-1 11 many CASSGGGGYTF TGTGCCAGCAGCGGGGGAGGTGGCTACACCTTC
TRBJ1-4 - TRBV25-1 19 many CASSEYVGTGGSANEKLFF TGTGCCAGCAGTGAATATGTGGGAACCGGAGGTTCGGCTAATGAAAAACTGTTTTTT
TRBJ2-1 TRBD2 TRBV11-2 15 many CASSLEWTSRAEQFF TGTGCCAGCAGCTTAGAGTGGACTAGCCGTGCTGAGCAGTTCTTC
TRBJ1-6 TRBD1 TRBV6-5 17 many CASSRGRGQGGRSPLHF TGTGCCAGCAGCCGAGGAAGGGGACAGGGGGGTCGTTCACCCCTCCACTTT
TRBJ2-7 - TRBV7-2 14 many CASSLGRGSYEQYF TGTGCCAGCAGCTTAGGGCGGGGTTCCTACGAGCAGTACTTC
TRBJ1-1 - TRBV5-1 12 many CASSLRNTEAFF TGCGCCAGCAGCTTGAGGAACACTGAAGCTTTCTTT
TRBJ2-2 - TRBV6-1 12 many CASNSWQGGLFF TGTGCCAGCAATTCCTGGCAGGGAGGGCTGTTTTTT
TRBJ2-7 TRBD1 TRBV7-2 15 many CASSDRGASSYEQYF TGTGCCAGCAGTGACAGGGGGGCAAGCTCCTACGAGCAGTACTTC
TRBJ2-1 - TRBV7-2 15 many CASSAVGAPFNEQFF TGTGCCAGCAGCGCCGTCGGAGCCCCCTTCAATGAGCAGTTCTTC
TRBJ2-7 TRBD2 TRBV7-6 15 - CASSLGAGETYEQYF TGTGCCAGCAGCTTAGGGGCGGGGGAGACCTACGAGCAGTACTTC
TRBJ2-3 - TRBV4-3 14 few CASSQDRGGDTQYF TGCGCCAGCAGCCAAGATCGAGGGGGAGATACGCAGTATTTT
TRBJ2-2 - TRBV12-3/TRBV12-4 14 few CASSPRTATGELFF TGTGCCAGCAGTCCTCGGACAGCCACCGGGGAGCTGTTTTTT
TRBJ2-1 - TRBV7-2 15 many CASSHNRGQSNEQFF TGTGCCAGCAGTCATAACCGGGGACAATCCAATGAGCAGTTCTTC
TRBJ2-7 - TRBV27 15 many CASILAFFSSYEQYF TGTGCCAGCATTTTAGCGTTCTTCAGCTCCTACGAGCAGTACTTC
TRBJ2-5 - TRBV9 14 many CASSSTASGETQYF TGTGCCAGCAGCTCGACAGCCTCGGGGGAGACCCAGTACTTC
TRBJ1-2 TRBD1 TRBV12-3/TRBV12-4 17 many CASSPLSLGQGNYGYTF TGTGCCAGCAGTCCCCTATCCCTGGGACAGGGAAACTATGGCTACACCTTC
TRBJ1-1 TRBD1 TRBV7-9 17 many CASSPSYRGQGSFEAFF TGTGCCAGCAGCCCCTCATATCGGGGACAGGGCAGCTTTGAAGCTTTCTTT
TRBJ2-3 - TRBV5-1 14 many CASRVDWGTDTQYF TGCGCCAGCAGAGTCGACTGGGGCACAGATACGCAGTATTTT